This TCR beta chain was found in a study of blood T cells in healthy people across ages. Study-level points and caveats: Bulk PBMC profiling left naive and antigen-experienced comparisons inconclusive.

This CDR3 region has 15 residues. V shed 4 bases and J shed 0 bases, with 14 bases lying between them. CDR1 and CDR2 (germline): SGDLS, YYNGEE. To note about this clonotype: Its antigen remains unidentified.

Alongside a J-beta primer mix, a sample-barcoded 5' primer served in a second PCR lasting 7 to 11 cycles. TCRdb fed the 5' RACE reads into MiXCR, producing one record per CDR3 protein. This sample has hundreds of thousands of distinct CDR3 sequences, with around 25% found just once. The same sample was also used in a study of T cells of mothers and their children. That source adds: A few healthy Caucasian mothers, along with their six children, were the donors.

This clonotype was sampled from a boy between 5 and 17 years old in good health. The chain is built from TRBV9 and TRBJ2-7; TRBD1 is a possible D gene (6 bases). The specimen was blood. The CDR3 bases are TGTGCCAGCAGCCAACTGGGCAGGGGCTCCTACGAGCAGTACTTC. This translates into CASSQLGRGSYEQYF.